Sequencing of this T cell receptor beta chain was carried out in a study of T cells in Graves' hyperthyroidism and ophthalmopathy. The table lists this clonotype with a few counts. The CDR3 regions of TCR beta were amplified from RNA transcripts. The HTBI primer set was used in a first-round RT-PCR of the TCR CDR3. TCRdb reprocessed the multiplex PCR reads with MiXCR, giving one entry per CDR3 protein. Of around 700,000 distinct CDR3 sequences in the sample, approximately 40% are singletons; the top ten hold around 29%. Fresh 10 ml peripheral blood yielded PBMCs. The TCR comes from a woman in her thirties or forties with Graves' hyperthyroidism. Sample: blood.

CDR3 coding DNA: TGTGCCAGCAGACCAACAGGGGGCCGACGGGACGAGCAGTACTTC. Its translation: CASRPTGGRRDEQYF. This chain uses TRBV5-6 with TRBJ2-7; 9 bases align to TRBD1. Losses at the gene ends were 5 bases for V and 5 bases for J; bases not matched to a gene: 11. This CDR3 contains 15 residues. Germline V CDR1 and CDR2: SGHDT, YYEEEE.